What follows describes a single T cell receptor beta chain. These data are taken from a study of blood T cell repertoires in COVID-19. The CDR3 length is 16 residues. J was trimmed by 3 bases and V by 4 bases; bases with no gene match: 7. CDR1 is SGHAT and CDR2 is FQNNGV in the germline V gene. Libraries were prepared by immunoSEQ multiplex PCR; TCRdb keeps only in-frame clonotypes and omits some of them. Found here are a few hundred thousand clones, approximately 80% of them singletons; the top ten hold around 4.1%. The chain couples TRBV11-2 to TRBJ2-3; 10 bases fit TRBD2. The specimen was peripheral blood. The receptor's source is a woman aged 50 to 65 with active or convalescent COVID-19. CDR3: CASSYYLAGETDTQYF. Here the CDR3 DNA reads TGTGCCAGCAGCTACTATCTAGCGGGAGAGACAGATACGCAGTATTTT.